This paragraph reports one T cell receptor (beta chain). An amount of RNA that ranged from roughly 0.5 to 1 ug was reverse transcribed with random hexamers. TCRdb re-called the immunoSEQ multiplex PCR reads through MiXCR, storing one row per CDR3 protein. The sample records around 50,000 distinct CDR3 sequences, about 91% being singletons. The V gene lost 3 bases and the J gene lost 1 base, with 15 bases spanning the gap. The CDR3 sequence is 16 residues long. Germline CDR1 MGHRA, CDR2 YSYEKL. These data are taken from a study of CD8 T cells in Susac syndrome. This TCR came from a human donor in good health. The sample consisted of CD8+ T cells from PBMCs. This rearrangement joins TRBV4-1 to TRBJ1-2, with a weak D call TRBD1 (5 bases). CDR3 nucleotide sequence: TGCGCCAGCAGCCATAAGGGGAGGGTTGATAACTATGGCTACACCTTC. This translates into CASSHKGRVDNYGYTF.